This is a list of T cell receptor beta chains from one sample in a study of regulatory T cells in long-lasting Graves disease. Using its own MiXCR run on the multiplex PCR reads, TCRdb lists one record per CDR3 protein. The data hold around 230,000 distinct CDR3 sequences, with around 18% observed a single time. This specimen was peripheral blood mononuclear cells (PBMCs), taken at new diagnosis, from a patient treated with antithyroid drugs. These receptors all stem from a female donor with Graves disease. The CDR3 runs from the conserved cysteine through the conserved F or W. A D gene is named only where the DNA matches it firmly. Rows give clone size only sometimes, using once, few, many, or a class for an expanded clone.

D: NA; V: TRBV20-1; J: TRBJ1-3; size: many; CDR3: CSARDMSSLSGNTIYF; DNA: TGCAGTGCTAGAGATATGAGTAGCCTCTCTGGAAACACCATATATTTT
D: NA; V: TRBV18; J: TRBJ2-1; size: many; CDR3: CASSTNGGGVQFF; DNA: TGTGCCAGCTCGACTAACGGGGGCGGGGTACAGTTCTTC
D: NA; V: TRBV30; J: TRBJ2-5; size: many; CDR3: CAWSLTGGRETQYF; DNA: TGTGCCTGGAGTCTCACAGGAGGGAGGGAGACCCAGTACTTC
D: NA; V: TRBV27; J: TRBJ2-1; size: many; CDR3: CASSSPARSSYNEQFF; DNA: TGTGCCAGCAGTTCACCGGCACGGAGCTCCTACAATGAGCAGTTCTTC
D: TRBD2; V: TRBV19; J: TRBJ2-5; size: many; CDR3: CASSIGLAALGETQYF; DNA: TGTGCCAGTAGTATAGGACTAGCGGCCCTGGGGGAGACCCAGTACTTC
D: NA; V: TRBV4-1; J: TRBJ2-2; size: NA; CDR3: CASSQPGLLRGGELFF; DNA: TGCGCCAGCAGCCAACCGGGGCTATTGCGAGGAGGGGAGCTGTTTTTT
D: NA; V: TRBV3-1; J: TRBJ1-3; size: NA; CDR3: CASSQGFENTIYF; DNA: TGTGCCAGCAGCCAGGGGTTTGAAAACACCATATATTTT
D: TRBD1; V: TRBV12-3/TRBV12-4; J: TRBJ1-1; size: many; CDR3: CASSFSGTGVSEAFF; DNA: TGTGCCAGCAGTTTCTCCGGGACAGGGGTATCTGAAGCTTTCTTT
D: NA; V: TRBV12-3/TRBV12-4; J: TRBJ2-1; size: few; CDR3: CASSSTYNEQFF; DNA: TGTGCCAGCAGCTCAACTTACAATGAGCAGTTCTTC
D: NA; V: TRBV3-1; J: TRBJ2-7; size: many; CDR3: CASSQDSGSSYEQYF; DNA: TGTGCCAGCAGCCAAGACAGCGGAAGCTCCTACGAGCAGTACTTC
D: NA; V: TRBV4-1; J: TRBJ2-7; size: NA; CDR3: CASSQGGQASYEQYF; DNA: TGCGCCAGCAGCCAAGGGGGGCAGGCATCCTACGAGCAGTACTTC